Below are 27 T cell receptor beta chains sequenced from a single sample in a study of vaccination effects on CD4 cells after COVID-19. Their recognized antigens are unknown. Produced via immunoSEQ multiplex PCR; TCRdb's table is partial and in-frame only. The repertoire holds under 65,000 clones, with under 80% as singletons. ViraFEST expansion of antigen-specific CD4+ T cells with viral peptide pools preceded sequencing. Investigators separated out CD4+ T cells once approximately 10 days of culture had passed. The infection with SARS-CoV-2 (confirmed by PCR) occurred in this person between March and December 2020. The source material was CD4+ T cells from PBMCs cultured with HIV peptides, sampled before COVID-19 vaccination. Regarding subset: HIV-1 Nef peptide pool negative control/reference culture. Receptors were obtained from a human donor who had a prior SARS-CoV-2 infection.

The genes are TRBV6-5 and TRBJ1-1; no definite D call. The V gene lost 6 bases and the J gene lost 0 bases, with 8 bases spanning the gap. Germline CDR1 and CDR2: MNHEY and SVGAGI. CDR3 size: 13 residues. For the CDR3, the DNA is TGTGCCAGCAGCGATCAGATGAACACTGAAGCTTTCTTT. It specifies CASSDQMNTEAFF.

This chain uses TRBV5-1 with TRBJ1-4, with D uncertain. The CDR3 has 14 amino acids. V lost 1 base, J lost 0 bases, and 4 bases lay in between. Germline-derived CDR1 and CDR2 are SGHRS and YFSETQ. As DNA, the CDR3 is TGCGCCAGCAGCTTGTTGGCAACTAATGAAAAACTGTTTTTT. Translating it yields CASSLLATNEKLFF.

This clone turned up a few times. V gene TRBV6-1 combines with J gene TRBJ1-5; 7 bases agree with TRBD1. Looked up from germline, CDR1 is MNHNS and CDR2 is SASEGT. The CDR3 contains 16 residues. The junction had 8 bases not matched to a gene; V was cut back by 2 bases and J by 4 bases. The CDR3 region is CASSEKDRVMNQPQHF. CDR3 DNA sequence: TGTGCCAGCAGTGAAAAAGACAGGGTAATGAATCAGCCCCAGCATTTT.

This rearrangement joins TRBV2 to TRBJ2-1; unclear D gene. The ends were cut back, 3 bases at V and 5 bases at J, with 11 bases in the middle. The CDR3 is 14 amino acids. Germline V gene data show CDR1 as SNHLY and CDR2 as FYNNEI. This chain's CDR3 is CASSEWLSNNEQFF. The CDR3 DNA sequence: TGTGCCAGCAGTGAGTGGCTAAGCAACAATGAGCAGTTCTTC.

Here the CDR3 reads CASSFVGEVSNQPQHF. CDR3 DNA sequence: TGTGCCAGCAGCTTCGTCGGGGAGGTTAGCAATCAGCCCCAGCATTTT. V is TRBV7-3 and J is TRBJ1-5; no definite D call. V lost 3 bases and J 0 bases, leaving 12 bases between the germline ends. The CDR3 runs 16 residues. Germline V gene data show CDR1 as SGHTA and CDR2 as FQGTGA.

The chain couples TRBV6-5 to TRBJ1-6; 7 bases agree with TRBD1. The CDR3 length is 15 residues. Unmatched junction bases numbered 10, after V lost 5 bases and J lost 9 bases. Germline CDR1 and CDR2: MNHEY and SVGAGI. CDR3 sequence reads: CASSRGTATGSPLHF. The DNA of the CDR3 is TGTGCCAGCAGTAGGGGGACAGCGACGGGTTCACCCCTCCACTTT.

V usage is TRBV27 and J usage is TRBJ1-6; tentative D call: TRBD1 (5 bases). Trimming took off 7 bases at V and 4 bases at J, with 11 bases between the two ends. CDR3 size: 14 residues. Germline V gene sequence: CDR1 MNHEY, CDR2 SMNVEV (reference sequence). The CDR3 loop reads CASKPRQYNSPLHF. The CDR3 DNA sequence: TGTGCCAGCAAGCCGAGACAGTATAATTCACCCCTCCACTTT.

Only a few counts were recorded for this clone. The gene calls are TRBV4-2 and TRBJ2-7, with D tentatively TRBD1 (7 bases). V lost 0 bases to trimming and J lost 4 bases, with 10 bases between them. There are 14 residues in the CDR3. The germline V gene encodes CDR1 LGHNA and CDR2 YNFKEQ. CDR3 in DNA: TGTGCCAGCAGCCAAGATGCAGGGGGGTACGAGCAGTACTTC. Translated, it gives CASSQDAGGYEQYF.

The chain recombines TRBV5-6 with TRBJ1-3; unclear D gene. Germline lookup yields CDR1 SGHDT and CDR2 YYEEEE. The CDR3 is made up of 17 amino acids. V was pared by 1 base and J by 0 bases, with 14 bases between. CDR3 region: CASSLYEAIYSGNTIYF. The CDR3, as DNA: TGTGCCAGCAGCTTGTACGAGGCCATTTACTCTGGAAACACCATATATTTT. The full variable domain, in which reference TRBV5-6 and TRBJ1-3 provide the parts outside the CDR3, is DAGVTQSPTHLIKTRGQQVTLRCSPKSGHDTVSWYQQALGQGPQFIFQYYEEEERQRGNFPDRFSGHQFPNYSSELNVNALLLGDSALYLCASSLYEAIYSGNTIYFGEGSWLTVV.

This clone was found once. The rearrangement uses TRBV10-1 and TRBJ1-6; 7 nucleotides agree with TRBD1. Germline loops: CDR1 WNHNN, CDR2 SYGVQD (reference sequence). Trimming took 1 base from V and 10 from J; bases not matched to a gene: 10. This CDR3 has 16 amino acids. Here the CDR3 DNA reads TGCGCCAGCAGTGAGTTAGGGGGCGGGATTAACTCACCCCTCCACTTT. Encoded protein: CASSELGGGINSPLHF.

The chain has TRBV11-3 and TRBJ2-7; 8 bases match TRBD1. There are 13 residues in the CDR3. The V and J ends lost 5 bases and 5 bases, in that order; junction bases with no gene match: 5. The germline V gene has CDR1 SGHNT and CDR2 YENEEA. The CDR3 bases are TGTGCCAGCAGCGACAGGGGAAGGCACGAGCAGTACTTC. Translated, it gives CASSDRGRHEQYF.

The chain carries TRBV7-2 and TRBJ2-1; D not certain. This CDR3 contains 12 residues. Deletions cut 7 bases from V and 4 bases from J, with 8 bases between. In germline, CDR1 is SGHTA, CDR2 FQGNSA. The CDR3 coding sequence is TGTGCCAGCACCTTGGGTTACAATGAGCAGTTCTTC. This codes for CASTLGYNEQFF.

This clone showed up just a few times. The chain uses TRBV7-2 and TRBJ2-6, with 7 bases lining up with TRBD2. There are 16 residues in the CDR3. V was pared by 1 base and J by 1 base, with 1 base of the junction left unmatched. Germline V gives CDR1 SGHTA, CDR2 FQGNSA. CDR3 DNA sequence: TGTGCCAGCAGCTTAGTGGGGGGGTCTGGGGCCAACGTCCTGACTTTC. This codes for CASSLVGGSGANVLTF.

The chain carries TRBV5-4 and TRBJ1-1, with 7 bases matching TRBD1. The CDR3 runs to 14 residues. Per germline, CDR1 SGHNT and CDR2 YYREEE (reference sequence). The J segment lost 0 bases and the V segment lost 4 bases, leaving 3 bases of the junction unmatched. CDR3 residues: CASSEGQVNTEAFF. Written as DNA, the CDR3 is TGTGCCAGCAGCGAAGGACAGGTGAACACTGAAGCTTTCTTT. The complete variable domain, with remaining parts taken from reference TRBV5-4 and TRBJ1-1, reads ETGVTQSPTHLIKTRGQQVTLRCSSQSGHNTVSWYQQALGQGPQFIFQYYREEENGRGNFPPRFSGLQFPNYSSELNVNALELDDSALYLCASSEGQVNTEAFFGQGTRLTVV.

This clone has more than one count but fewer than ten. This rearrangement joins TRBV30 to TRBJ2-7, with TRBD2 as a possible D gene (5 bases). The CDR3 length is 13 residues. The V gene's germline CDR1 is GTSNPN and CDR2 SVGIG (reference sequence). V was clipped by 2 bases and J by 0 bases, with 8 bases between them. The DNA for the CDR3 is TGTGCCTGGAGTCGGGATCTCTCCTACGAGCAGTACTTC. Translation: CAWSRDLSYEQYF.

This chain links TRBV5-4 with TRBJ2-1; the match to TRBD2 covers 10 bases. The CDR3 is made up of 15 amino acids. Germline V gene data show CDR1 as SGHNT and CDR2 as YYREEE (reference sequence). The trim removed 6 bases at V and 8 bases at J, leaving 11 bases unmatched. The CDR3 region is CASNPPSGSRDEQFF. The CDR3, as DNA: TGTGCCAGCAATCCCCCTAGCGGGAGTCGGGATGAGCAGTTCTTC.

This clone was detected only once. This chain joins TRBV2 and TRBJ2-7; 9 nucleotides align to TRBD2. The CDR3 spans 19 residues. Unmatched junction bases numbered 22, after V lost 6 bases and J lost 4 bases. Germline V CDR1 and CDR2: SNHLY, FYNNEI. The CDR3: CASSGPGGGGRGRGYEQYF. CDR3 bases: TGTGCCAGCAGCGGACCAGGAGGGGGGGGCCGCGGGAGGGGATACGAGCAGTACTTC.

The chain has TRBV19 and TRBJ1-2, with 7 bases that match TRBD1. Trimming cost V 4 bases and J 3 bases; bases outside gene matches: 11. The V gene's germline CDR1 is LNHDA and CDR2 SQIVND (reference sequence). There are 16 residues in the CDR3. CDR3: CASSTLGNRGYYGYTF. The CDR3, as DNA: TGTGCCAGTAGTACTCTCGGGAACAGGGGTTACTATGGCTACACCTTC.

CDR3 bases: TGCACCAGCAGCCCCACCTTCCAGAGGAGCTCCTACGAGCAGTACTTC. Its protein is CTSSPTFQRSSYEQYF. This chain connects TRBV1 to TRBJ2-7; TRBD2, the D gene given by the table, was not confirmed from the DNA. TRBV1 is a known pseudogene. There are 16 residues in the CDR3.

The CDR3 DNA reads as TGTGCCAGCAGCCCTCAGGCAAGCACAGATACGCAGTATTTT. It is translated as CASSPQASTDTQYF. The J gene is TRBJ2-3, the V gene TRBV4-2; D is undetermined. Germline V gene lookup returns CDR1 LGHNA and CDR2 YNFKEQ. The CDR3 has 14 amino acids. Trimming pared 4 bases from V and 0 bases from J, leaving 8 bases between.

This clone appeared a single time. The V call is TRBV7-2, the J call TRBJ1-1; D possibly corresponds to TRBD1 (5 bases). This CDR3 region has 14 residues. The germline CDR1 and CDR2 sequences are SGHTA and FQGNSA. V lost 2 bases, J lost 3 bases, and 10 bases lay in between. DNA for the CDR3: TGTGCCAGCAGCTTACAGGGAATGGACACTGAAGCTTTCTTT. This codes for CASSLQGMDTEAFF. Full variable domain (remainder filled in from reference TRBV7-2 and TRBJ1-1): GAGVSQSPSNKVTEKGKDVELRCDPISGHTALYWYRQSLGQGLEFLIYFQGNSAPDKSGLPSDRFSAERTGGSVSTLTIQRTQQEDSAVYLCASSLQGMDTEAFFGQGTRLTVV.

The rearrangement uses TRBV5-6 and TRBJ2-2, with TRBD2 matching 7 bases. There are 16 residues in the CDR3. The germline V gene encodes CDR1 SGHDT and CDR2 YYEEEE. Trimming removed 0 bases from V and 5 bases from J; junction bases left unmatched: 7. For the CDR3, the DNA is TGTGCCAGCAGCTTGGGGTGGGCGGGAGAGACCGGGGAGCTGTTTTTT. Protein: CASSLGWAGETGELFF.

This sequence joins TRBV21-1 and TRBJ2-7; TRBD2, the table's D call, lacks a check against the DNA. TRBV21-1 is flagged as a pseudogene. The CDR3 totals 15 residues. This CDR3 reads CASSTRTSGGTEQYF. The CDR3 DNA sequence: TGTGCCAGCAGCACAAGGACTAGCGGGGGTACGGAGCAGTACTTC.

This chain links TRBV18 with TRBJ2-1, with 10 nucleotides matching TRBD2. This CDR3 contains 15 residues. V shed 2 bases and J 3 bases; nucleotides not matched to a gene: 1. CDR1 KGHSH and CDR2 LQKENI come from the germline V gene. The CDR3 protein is CASSPGTSVYNEQFF. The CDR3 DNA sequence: TGTGCCAGCTCACCAGGGACTAGCGTCTACAATGAGCAGTTCTTC.

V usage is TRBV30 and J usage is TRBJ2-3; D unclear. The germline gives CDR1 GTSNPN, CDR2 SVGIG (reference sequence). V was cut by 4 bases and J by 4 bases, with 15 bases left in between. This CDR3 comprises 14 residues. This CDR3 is CAWNSALMADTQYF. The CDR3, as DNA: TGTGCCTGGAACAGCGCGTTGATGGCAGATACGCAGTATTTT.

The CDR3 region is CASSQRTGTLYNEQFF. For the CDR3, the DNA is TGTGCCAGCAGCCAAAGGACAGGGACCCTCTACAATGAGCAGTTCTTC. The chain links TRBV7-9 to TRBJ2-1, with 8 bases matching TRBD1. The CDR3 has 16 amino acids. The junction had 9 bases not matched to a gene; V was cut back by 5 bases and J by 3 bases. From germline, CDR1 is SEHNR and CDR2 FQNEAQ (reference sequence).

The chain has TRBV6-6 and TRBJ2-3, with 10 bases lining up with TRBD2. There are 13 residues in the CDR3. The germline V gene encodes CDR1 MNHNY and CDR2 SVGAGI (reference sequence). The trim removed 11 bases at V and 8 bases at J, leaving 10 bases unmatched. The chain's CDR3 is CAGNGIAGGTQYF. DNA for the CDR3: TGTGCCGGCAACGGGATAGCGGGAGGTACGCAGTATTTT.